These 3 T cell receptor beta chains came from one sample sequenced in a study of blood T cell repertoires in COVID-19. Generated by immunoSEQ multiplex PCR, the TCRdb table keeps only in-frame clones and is missing some. Found here are about 190,000 clones, roughly 85% of them singletons; the top ten hold around 5%. The sample taken for sequencing was peripheral blood. The receptors stem from a woman of 80 years or more with acute or convalescent COVID-19.

This clone was counted a few times. The same CDR3 is also encoded by other DNA sequences in this sample. The chain employs TRBV19 and TRBJ2-3; tentatively, D is TRBD1 (6 bases). Germline V gene lookup returns CDR1 LNHDA and CDR2 SQIVND (reference sequence). The V gene lost 1 base and the J gene lost 2 bases, with 10 bases spanning the gap. The length of the CDR3 is 15 residues. The CDR3 region has the DNA TGTGCCAGTAGTATAGGCAGGGGTCACACAGATACGCAGTATTTT. Residues: CASSIGRGHTDTQYF.

The chain combines TRBV28 with TRBJ2-7, with 9 bases lining up with TRBD2. Losses at the gene ends were 6 bases for V and 6 bases for J; bases not matched to a gene: 12. Germline V CDR1 and CDR2: MDHEN, SYDVKM. This CDR3 is 15 amino acids long. DNA of the CDR3: TGTGCCAGCAGCCTAAGAGGACTAGCGTCTTCCGAGCAGTACTTC. The encoded protein is CASSLRGLASSEQYF. The full variable domain, with the rest looked up from reference TRBV28 and TRBJ2-7, is DVKVTQSSRYLVKRTGEKVFLECVQDMDHENMFWYRQDPGLGLRLIYFSYDVKMKEKGDIPEGYSVSREKKERFSLILESASTNQTSMYLCASSLRGLASSEQYFGPGTRLTVT.

CDR3 region: CASSEIRRAGDGYTF. DNA for the CDR3: TGTGCCAGCAGTGAGATAAGACGGGCGGGGGATGGCTACACCTTC. The V and J genes are TRBV2 and TRBJ1-2; D possibly corresponds to TRBD1 (5 bases). Trimming took 3 bases from V and 6 from J, leaving 17 bases between them. CDR1 is SNHLY, CDR2 FYNNEI, per germline. CDR3 length: 15 amino acids.